The 12 T cell receptor beta chains below were found in one sample sequenced in a study of CD8+CD57+ T cells in acquired aplastic anemia. The TCR beta profiling, which covered VDJ combination and CDR3 sequence, was carried out using genomic DNA as the template. TCRdb reanalysed the reads using MiXCR and keeps one entry per CDR3 protein. The table includes roughly 180,000 distinct CDR3 sequences, around three fifths detected once. The sample taken for sequencing was sorted CD4+, CD8+, or CD8+CD57+ T cells (not recorded which) from PBMCs. The receptors shown here come from a human donor with severe aplastic anemia or a healthy control (not recorded which).

The chain employs TRBV2 and TRBJ2-5; 13 nucleotides align to TRBD2. The CDR3 totals 18 residues. Germline V gene sequence: CDR1 SNHLY, CDR2 FYNNEI. The V gene end was trimmed by 1 base and the J gene end by 1 base; junction bases not matched to a gene: 6. In DNA, the CDR3 is TGTGCCAGCAGTGAAGGACTAGCGGGGGGCCTATTCCAAGAGACCCAGTACTTC. It translates to CASSEGLAGGLFQETQYF. The full variable domain, in which reference TRBV2 and TRBJ2-5 provide the parts outside the CDR3, is EPEVTQTPSHQVTQMGQEVILRCVPISNHLYFYWYRQILGQKVEFLVSFYNNEISEKSEIFDDQFSVERPDGSNFTLKIRSTKLEDSAMYFCASSEGLAGGLFQETQYFGPGTRLLVL.

In DNA, the CDR3 is TGTGCCAGCAGTACAGACTTCACCGGGGAGCTGTTTTTT. As protein: CASSTDFTGELFF. The chain is built from TRBV6-4 and TRBJ2-2; D remains ambiguous. The V end was cut by 5 bases, the J end by 4 bases, with 8 bases between. This CDR3 comprises 13 residues. Germline V gene data show CDR1 as MRHNA and CDR2 as SNTAGT.

The chain combines TRBV7-4 with TRBJ1-1, with D unresolved. The V gene lost 2 bases and the J gene lost 1 base, with 11 bases spanning the gap. Germline CDR1 SGHVT, CDR2 SQSDAQ. The CDR3 length is 15 residues. The CDR3 spells CASSLNEVPNTEAFF. The CDR3 DNA follows: TGTGCCAGCAGCTTAAATGAAGTTCCGAACACTGAAGCTTTCTTT. The whole variable domain, filled in from reference TRBV7-4 and TRBJ1-1, reads GAGVSQSPRYKVAKRGRDVALRCDSISGHVTLYWYRQTLGQGSEVLTYSQSDAQRDKSGRPSGRFSAERPERSVSTLKIQRTEQGDSAVYLCASSLNEVPNTEAFFGQGTRLTVV.

V is TRBV19 and J is TRBJ2-5; 10 bases map to TRBD2. CDR1 LNHDA and CDR2 SQIVND come from the germline V gene (reference sequence). The CDR3 length is 15 residues. V gave up 4 bases and J gave up 5 bases; unmatched junction bases: 7. The DNA for the CDR3 is TGTGCCAGTAGTACCCTAGCGGGGGACCTGGAGACCCAGTACTTC. Residues: CASSTLAGDLETQYF.

The chain uses TRBV7-9 and TRBJ2-7; D gene uncertain. Germline values: CDR1 SEHNR, CDR2 FQNEAQ (reference sequence). The CDR3 has 13 residues. V shed 5 bases and J shed 6 bases, with 14 bases lying between them. The CDR3 nucleotides are TGTGCCAGCAGCGTTACTGGAGCTGGCGAGCAGTACTTC. This gives the protein CASSVTGAGEQYF.

V gene TRBV15 combines with J gene TRBJ2-1; no firm D call. Between the trimmed V and J ends, which lost 0 bases and 4 bases, there was a span of 7 bases. The germline V gene encodes CDR1 LNHNV and CDR2 YYDKDF (reference sequence). The CDR3 totals 14 residues. The CDR3 DNA follows: TGTGCCACCAGCAGAGAACAACGGTACAATGAGCAGTTCTTC. It is translated as CATSREQRYNEQFF.

The chain recombines TRBV9 with TRBJ2-3; D ambiguous. The CDR3 length is 12 residues. V shed 0 bases and J shed 5 bases, with 4 bases lying between them. Germline V lookup: CDR1 SGDLS, CDR2 YYNGEE. The CDR3 sequence: CASSVALDTQYF. CDR3 coding DNA: TGTGCCAGCAGCGTAGCTCTAGATACGCAGTATTTT.

V gene TRBV29-1 combines with J gene TRBJ2-1, with a possible D match to TRBD1 (7 bases). CDR1 and CDR2 from the germline V gene are SQVTM and ANQGSEA. V lost 6 bases and J lost 4, with 19 bases in between. The CDR3 is made up of 15 amino acids. CDR3 amino acids: CSVGLGQKVYNEQFF. The CDR3, as DNA: TGCAGCGTGGGACTGGGACAGAAGGTATACAATGAGCAGTTCTTC.

The DNA for the CDR3 is TGTGCCAGCACCGACAGGAGGGGCTACGAGCAGTACTTC. The encoded protein is CASTDRRGYEQYF. This chain uses TRBV5-4 with TRBJ2-7; D might be TRBD1 or TRBD2, each matching 6 bases. CDR3 size: 13 residues. CDR1 and CDR2 (germline): SGHNT, YYREEE (reference sequence). V lost 6 bases to trimming and J lost 3 bases, with 13 bases between them.

This clonotype was picked up many times. This sequence joins TRBV3-1 and TRBJ1-5; D is unclear. This CDR3 has 13 residues. Trimming removed 0 bases from V and 8 bases from J, with 8 bases in between. CDR1 is LGHDT and CDR2 is YNNKEL in the germline V gene (reference sequence). Written as DNA, the CDR3 is TGTGCCAGCAGCCAAGATCCTGAAGAGCCCCAGCATTTT. Protein product: CASSQDPEEPQHF.

The gene calls are TRBV7-9 and TRBJ2-5; no firm D call. From germline, CDR1 is SEHNR and CDR2 FQNEAQ (reference sequence). V was shortened by 7 bases and J by 4 bases, with 13 bases between the two germline ends. The CDR3 sequence is 13 residues long. In nucleotides, the CDR3 is TGTGCCAGCACCCCTTTGAAGGGAGAGACCCAGTACTTC. Translating gives CASTPLKGETQYF.

This clonotype came up a few times. The V and J genes are TRBV29-1 and TRBJ2-7, with 9 positions matching TRBD1. The CDR3 length is 15 residues. The ends lost 5 bases at V and 5 bases at J; junction bases unmatched: 13. The germline V gene has CDR1 SQVTM and CDR2 ANQGSEA. CDR3 amino acids: CSVIGQTGGVDEQYF. The DNA of the CDR3 is TGCAGCGTTATTGGTCAAACAGGGGGCGTCGACGAGCAGTACTTC.